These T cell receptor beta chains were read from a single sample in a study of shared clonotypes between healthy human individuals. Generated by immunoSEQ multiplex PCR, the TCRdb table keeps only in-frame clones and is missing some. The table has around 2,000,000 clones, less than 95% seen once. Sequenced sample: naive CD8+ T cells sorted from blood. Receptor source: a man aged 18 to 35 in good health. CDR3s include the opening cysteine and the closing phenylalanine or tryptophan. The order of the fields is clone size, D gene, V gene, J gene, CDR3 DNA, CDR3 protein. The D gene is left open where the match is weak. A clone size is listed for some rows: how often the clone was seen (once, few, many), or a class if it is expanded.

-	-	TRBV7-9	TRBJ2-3	TGTGCCACTTTGGGCACAGATACGCAGTATTTT	CATLGTDTQYF
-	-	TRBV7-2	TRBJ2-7	TGTGCCAGCAGCTTAGACTCGGACTACGAGCAGTACTTC	CASSLDSDYEQYF
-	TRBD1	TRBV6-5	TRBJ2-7	TGTGCCAGCACCTGGGGACAGGGGGCCTACGAGCAGTACTTC	CASTWGQGAYEQYF
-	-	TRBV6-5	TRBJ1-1	TGTGCCAGCAGTTCCTATGGGAGAACTGAAGCTTTCTTT	CASSSYGRTEAFF
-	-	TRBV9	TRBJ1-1	TGTGCCAGCAGCTCTGTTCTAGGGGGGTCCTCTAACACTGAAGCTTTCTTT	CASSSVLGGSSNTEAFF
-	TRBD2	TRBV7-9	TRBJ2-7	TGTGCCAGCAGCGTGGGACTAGCGCTCTACGAGCAGTACTTC	CASSVGLALYEQYF
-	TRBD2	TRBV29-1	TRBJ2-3	TGCAGCGTTGAACCTAGCGGGAGTCAGTATTTT	CSVEPSGSQYF
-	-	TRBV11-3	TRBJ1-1	TGTGCCAGCAGCTTTAGGCAGGGCTCGCGTCTGGACACTGAAGCTTTCTTT	CASSFRQGSRLDTEAFF
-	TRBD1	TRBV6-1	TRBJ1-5	TGTGCCAGCAGTGAACAGGGACAGGGGGCGCAGCCCCAGCATTTT	CASSEQGQGAQPQHF
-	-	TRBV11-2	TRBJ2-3	TGTGCCACACGGAGGGCCACAGATACGCAGTATTTT	CATRRATDTQYF
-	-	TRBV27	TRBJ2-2	TGTGCCAGCAGTCCGGGAGCAGGGTCCGGGGAGCTGTTTTTT	CASSPGAGSGELFF
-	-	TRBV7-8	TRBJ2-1	TGTGCCAGCAGCCGTTTATCCGGAACCTACAATGAGCAGTTCTTC	CASSRLSGTYNEQFF
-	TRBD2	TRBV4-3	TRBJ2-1	TGCGCCAGCAGCCAAATGGGACTAGCGGGCAACAATGGGCAGTTCTTC	CASSQMGLAGNNGQFF
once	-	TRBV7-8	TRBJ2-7	TGTGCCAGCAGCTTAGTGGAAAGGGCTAACTACGAGCAGTACTTC	CASSLVERANYEQYF
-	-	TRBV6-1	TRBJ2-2	TGTGCCAGCAGTGAAGTAGTGGGGCCCGCCGGGGAGCTGTTTTTT	CASSEVVGPAGELFF
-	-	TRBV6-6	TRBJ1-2	TGTGCCAGCAGTTACTCCCTCGAGGGACGGGATGGCTACACCTTC	CASSYSLEGRDGYTF
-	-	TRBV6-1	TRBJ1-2	TGTGCCAGCAGTGAAGGCTTGTCAGTCGGCTATGGCTACACCTTC	CASSEGLSVGYGYTF